This is a list of T cell receptor beta chains from one sample in a study of Tregs in tolerant kidney transplant recipients. Using immunoSEQ multiplex PCR, the repertoire was profiled, and TCRdb retains in-frame clones only, with some absent. This sample has around 230,000 clones, with roughly four fifths found just once. The sample was CD4+ T cells from blood. The origin of the receptors is a human donor in good health. Both conserved end residues are part of each CDR3. For some rows the clone size is stated as once, few or many, or as a class when expanded; others skip it.

v_call clone_size cdr3_length cdr3_aa
TRBV18 NA 13 CASSVQREETQYF
TRBV10-3 few 12 CAISESRNTIYF
TRBV11-2 NA 16 CASSLGSPGNAYEQYF
TRBV5-1 NA 14 CASSLVGRDTELFF
TRBV11-1 NA 15 CASSSTTGFGNEQFF
TRBV6-1 NA 14 CASRTDRGRAEAFF
TRBV11-2 NA 16 CASSAVLAGRTDTQYF
TRBV7-3 NA 14 CASSLWAGTDTQYF
TRBV4-1 once 17 CASSQGPLGSSYNEQFF
TRBV7-6 NA 14 CASGEGRFTDTQYF
TRBV19 NA 14 CASKRGMDTGELFF
TRBV6-5 few 15 CASRSRGSYNSPLHF
TRBV5-1 few 13 CASSITGEETQYF
TRBV11-2 NA 13 CASSLGGLGEQYF
TRBV6-6 NA 12 CASSWTIQGYTF
TRBV30 NA 14 CAWRGPGSNQPQHF
TRBV15 NA 18 CATSIDDWDRVYTGELFF
TRBV6-5 NA 15 CASSSAGGFSYEQYF
TRBV10-3 once 14 CAISSVSNTGELFF
TRBV9 NA 15 CASSVSGGPNQPQHF
TRBV29-1 NA 14 CSVEGQIRTDTQYF
TRBV6-1 NA 15 CASSEALGLNTEAFF
TRBV30 NA 13 CAWSVTGSLTQYF
TRBV7-9 NA 14 CASSKMAQTYGYTF
TRBV29-1 NA 13 CSVVAGGPGTQYF
TRBV6-5 few 13 CASAGLENTEAFF
TRBV9 NA 14 CASSVGGYTDTQYF
TRBV14 NA 10 CASSPDSYTF
TRBV11-3 NA 14 CASSGSGSGDTQYF
TRBV5-1 NA 15 CASSLGGLVGETQYF
TRBV5-1 NA 15 CASRASGTSSGTQYF
TRBV5-8 NA 17 CASSLGGGGSLSYEQYF
TRBV5-1 once 15 CASSGTGAEQETQYF
TRBV11-3 NA 17 CASSLGASGGAEETQYF
TRBV2 NA 14 CASSGRRQVIEAFF
TRBV19 NA 14 CASRDRQGAGEQYF
TRBV19 NA 13 CASSGQGGQPQHF
TRBV6-6 NA 13 CASSYQGSYGYTF
TRBV6-4 NA 14 CASSPDREADTQYF
TRBV7-6 NA 13 CASSLLSGYGYTF